These 20 T cell receptor beta chains were all obtained from the same sample, sequenced in a study of blood T cell repertoires in COVID-19. Method: immunoSEQ multiplex PCR; TCRdb's copy keeps in-frame clones and lacks some. The sample consists of approximately 210,000 clones, over 65% of them appearing once. The source material was PBMCs or T cells enriched from blood (not recorded which). Every receptor here comes from a woman aged 55-70 years who had recovered from COVID-19.

J is TRBJ1-1 and V is TRBV7-6; 8 bases match TRBD1. The CDR3 extends over 14 amino acids. With V trimmed by 1 base and J by 5 bases, 3 bases remained unmatched. From germline, CDR1 is SGHVS and CDR2 FNYEAQ. The CDR3 sequence: CASSLEQGGTEAFF. CDR3 in DNA: TGTGCCAGCAGCTTAGAACAGGGGGGGACTGAAGCTTTCTTT.

Remarks on this clone: This sample also contains other DNA sequences that code for the same CDR3. The rearrangement uses TRBV11-2 and TRBJ2-3; D is possibly TRBD1 (6 bases). Deletions cut 5 bases from V and 3 bases from J, with 12 bases between. This CDR3 has 14 amino acids. Germline CDR1 is SGHAT and CDR2 is FQNNGV. The CDR3 DNA sequence: TGTGCCAGCAGCCCGAGGGGGACAACAGATACGCAGTATTTT. The encoded protein is CASSPRGTTDTQYF.

This clone showed up just a few times. The chain employs TRBV15 and TRBJ1-3, with no clear D. CDR1 and CDR2 (germline): LNHNV, YYDKDF (reference sequence). V was trimmed by 0 bases and J by 3 bases, leaving 9 bases between them. The CDR3 runs to 15 residues. CDR3 sequence (DNA): TGTGCCACCAGCAGAGATCGGGGAGATGGAAACACCATATATTTT. This codes for CATSRDRGDGNTIYF.

The chain joins TRBV2 to TRBJ2-7, with D possibly being TRBD1 (6 bases). This CDR3 region has 15 residues. V gave up 6 bases and J gave up 3 bases, with 18 bases separating them. Looked up from germline, CDR1 is SNHLY and CDR2 is FYNNEI. CDR3 nucleotides: TGTGCCAGCAGCGTTGACAGGCCACAAGGCTACGAGCAGTACTTC. It specifies CASSVDRPQGYEQYF.

The genes are TRBV25-1 and TRBJ1-2, with 10 positions matching TRBD1. The germline V gene has CDR1 MGHDK and CDR2 SYGVNS. After removal of 6 bases from V and 2 bases from J, the junction contained 9 bases not matched to a gene. The CDR3 runs to 16 residues. The CDR3 nucleotides read TGTGCCAGCAGCGGAATTGGGACAGGGGAGAACTATGGCTACACCTTC. Its translation is CASSGIGTGENYGYTF.

The chain is built from TRBV7-9 and TRBJ2-3; 7 nucleotides align to TRBD1. The CDR3 totals 16 residues. The V and J ends lost 1 base and 2 bases, in that order; junction bases with no gene match: 6. The V gene's germline CDR1 is SEHNR and CDR2 FQNEAQ (reference sequence). In DNA, the CDR3 is TGTGCCAGCAGCTTAGGGGACAGCATTTACACAGATACGCAGTATTTT. This encodes CASSLGDSIYTDTQYF.

The rearrangement uses TRBV19 and TRBJ2-1, with a weak D call TRBD2 (5 bases). CDR3 size: 16 residues. Trimming pared 0 bases from V and 7 bases from J, leaving 16 bases between. CDR1 is LNHDA, CDR2 SQIVND, per germline (reference sequence). The DNA of the CDR3 is TGTGCCAGTAGTATAGATGTGCGGAGGAACAAAAATGAGCAGTTCTTC. It yields the protein CASSIDVRRNKNEQFF.

This chain uses TRBV5-1 with TRBJ1-1, with a weak D call TRBD1 (5 bases). The CDR3 loop spans 17 amino acids. Germline CDR1 SGHRS, CDR2 YFSETQ. V lost 0 bases to trimming and J lost 1 base, with 16 bases between them. CDR3 amino acids: CASSLGHAGSANTEAFF. CDR3 nucleotide sequence: TGCGCCAGCAGCTTGGGACACGCAGGGTCGGCGAACACTGAAGCTTTCTTT.

This chain uses TRBV6-1 with TRBJ1-5; D not resolved. Germline-derived CDR1 and CDR2 are MNHNS and SASEGT. The CDR3 is 14 residues long. Trimming removed 1 base from V and 3 bases from J, with 7 bases in between. CDR3 sequence reads: CASSEDDYNQPQHF. CDR3 bases: TGTGCCAGCAGTGAAGACGACTACAATCAGCCCCAGCATTTT.

The V and J genes are TRBV10-2 and TRBJ2-7; 10 bases match TRBD2. V was pared by 3 bases and J by 3 bases, with 5 bases of the junction left unmatched. Germline V CDR1 and CDR2: WSHSY, SAAADI. The length of the CDR3 is 15 residues. The CDR3 DNA reads as TGCGCCAGCAGTGATCATAGGACTAGCGGCTACGAGCAGTACTTC. Translation gives CASSDHRTSGYEQYF.

V and J are TRBV28 and TRBJ2-3; 11 bases are shared with TRBD1. The V segment lost 2 bases and the J segment 1 base; nucleotides outside the gene matches: 2. The CDR3 has 16 amino acids. Germline V CDR1 and CDR2: MDHEN, SYDVKM. In DNA, the CDR3 is TGTGCCAGCAGTTTAGGACAGGGGGCGGGCACAGATACGCAGTATTTT. This gives the protein CASSLGQGAGTDTQYF.

This clone has a count of ten or more. V usage is TRBV6-4 and J usage is TRBJ2-7, with 10 bases lining up with TRBD1. CDR1 and CDR2 (germline): MRHNA, SNTAGT. The CDR3 totals 14 residues. Trimming at V came to 6 bases and at J to 2 bases, leaving 4 bases not matched to a gene. The CDR3 nucleotides read TGTGCCAGCAGACCGGGACAGGGGACCTACGAGCAGTACTTC. The encoded protein is CASRPGQGTYEQYF.

The J gene is TRBJ2-7, the V gene TRBV5-1; 12 positions agree with TRBD2. The ends lost 1 base at V and 3 bases at J; junction bases unmatched: 5. The CDR3 loop spans 16 amino acids. CDR1 is SGHRS and CDR2 is YFSETQ in the germline V gene. The CDR3 DNA follows: TGCGCCAGCAGCTTGAGGTCGGGACTAGCGGGCTACGAGCAGTACTTC. It specifies CASSLRSGLAGYEQYF.

The chain carries TRBV7-2 and TRBJ2-2, with D perhaps matching TRBD1 (6 bases). There are 16 residues in the CDR3. Trimming pared 1 base from V and 0 bases from J, leaving 9 bases between. The germline V gene encodes CDR1 SGHTA and CDR2 FQGNSA. CDR3 amino acids: CASSLEYRANTGELFF. CDR3 in DNA: TGTGCCAGCAGCTTAGAGTACAGGGCGAACACCGGGGAGCTGTTTTTT. The complete variable domain, with remaining parts taken from reference TRBV7-2 and TRBJ2-2, reads GAGVSQSPSNKVTEKGKDVELRCDPISGHTALYWYRQSLGQGLEFLIYFQGNSAPDKSGLPSDRFSAERTGGSVSTLTIQRTQQEDSAVYLCASSLEYRANTGELFFGEGSRLTVL.

This clone was detected only once. This chain links TRBV6-5 with TRBJ1-6, with D uncertain. The germline V gene encodes CDR1 MNHEY and CDR2 SVGAGI. V was trimmed by 0 bases and J by 6 bases, leaving 12 bases between them. The CDR3 is 16 amino acids. For the CDR3, the DNA is TGTGCCAGCAGTTACTCCAGCGTAGCTATTAATTCACCCCTCCACTTT. Translated, it gives CASSYSSVAINSPLHF.

The gene calls are TRBV5-1 and TRBJ2-5; 7 nucleotides line up with TRBD1. This CDR3 has 15 amino acids. Germline CDR1 reads SGHRS; CDR2 reads YFSETQ. V lost 0 bases to trimming and J lost 3 bases; unmatched junction nucleotides: 5. The CDR3 loop is CASSLGVTGKETQYF. The CDR3, as DNA: TGCGCCAGCAGCTTGGGGGTGACAGGGAAAGAGACCCAGTACTTC.

This chain links TRBV5-5 with TRBJ2-1, with a weak D call TRBD1 (5 bases). Germline values: CDR1 SGHKS, CDR2 YYEKEE (reference sequence). V was pared by 0 bases and J by 10 bases, with 14 bases between. The CDR3 is 14 amino acids. CDR3 DNA sequence: TGTGCCAGCAGCTTGGAGACAGCCAGTGGCGAGCAGTTCTTC. Amino acids: CASSLETASGEQFF.

The genes are TRBV18 and TRBJ1-1; D gene uncertain. Looked up from germline, CDR1 is KGHSH and CDR2 is LQKENI. V shed 6 bases and J shed 4 bases, with 15 bases lying between them. This CDR3 has 14 residues. CDR3 amino acids: CASSTSGSRTEAFF. The CDR3 bases are TGTGCCAGCTCCACCAGTGGCAGTCGCACTGAAGCTTTCTTT.

V and J are TRBV7-8 and TRBJ2-5, with 10 bases matching TRBD2. CDR1 and CDR2 from the germline V gene are SGHVS and FQNEAQ. The CDR3 is made up of 16 amino acids. The V gene end was trimmed by 7 bases and the J gene end by 3 bases; junction bases not matched to a gene: 11. CDR3 protein: CASTVRRLAGEETQYF. In DNA, the CDR3 is TGTGCCAGCACCGTAAGACGGCTAGCGGGGGAAGAGACCCAGTACTTC.

This clone was counted a few times. The gene calls are TRBV7-6 and TRBJ1-6; the match to TRBD1 covers 8 bases. The CDR3 runs to 16 residues. Germline CDR1 SGHVS, CDR2 FNYEAQ. Trimming took 3 bases from V and 5 from J; bases not matched to a gene: 6. For the CDR3, the DNA is TGTGCCAGCAGCTTTTCAGGGGGCGCAGATAATTCACCCCTCCACTTT. Residues: CASSFSGGADNSPLHF.